These 14 T cell receptor beta chains share one sample of origin, sequenced in a study of T cell responses to AZD1222 COVID-19 vaccine. TCRdb keeps only in-frame clones here, not all; method: immunoSEQ multiplex PCR. The data hold roughly 120,000 clones, with about four fifths observed a single time. The specimen was peripheral blood, collected on day 0 of AZD1222 vaccination. These receptors all stem from an adult in good health.

CDR3 protein: CASSFSGVMTEAFF. The CDR3 bases are TGTGCCAGCAGCTTTTCGGGGGTAATGACTGAAGCTTTCTTT. The chain recombines TRBV11-2 with TRBJ1-1, with D tentatively TRBD1 (5 bases). The CDR3 loop spans 14 amino acids. Germline V lookup: CDR1 SGHAT, CDR2 FQNNGV. With 3 bases removed from V and 5 bases from J, the gap between germline ends came to 13 bases. Complete variable domain (other parts from reference TRBV11-2 and TRBJ1-1): EAGVAQSPRYKIIEKRQSVAFWCNPISGHATLYWYQQILGQGPKLLIQFQNNGVVDDSQLPKDRFSAERLKGVDSTLKIQPAKLEDSAVYLCASSFSGVMTEAFFGQGTRLTVV.

The genes are TRBV5-6 and TRBJ1-5; D gene ambiguous. The germline CDR1 and CDR2 sequences are SGHDT and YYEEEE. This CDR3 has 15 amino acids. Trimming took off 0 bases at V and 0 bases at J, with 7 bases between the two ends. CDR3 protein: CASSLAQYSNQPQHF. The CDR3 DNA follows: TGTGCCAGCAGCTTGGCGCAGTATAGCAATCAGCCCCAGCATTTT.

The genes are TRBV28 and TRBJ2-1, with D possibly being TRBD2 (6 bases). The CDR3 runs 17 residues. Germline CDR1 is MDHEN and CDR2 is SYDVKM. Trimming took 5 bases from V and 3 from J, leaving 20 bases between them. The CDR3: CASSHPVRASDYNEQFF. In nucleotides, the CDR3 is TGTGCCAGCAGTCACCCTGTGCGGGCTAGCGACTACAATGAGCAGTTCTTC.

The chain couples TRBV29-1 to TRBJ2-1; D gene unclear. V was cut by 4 bases and J by 6 bases, with 16 bases left in between. In germline, CDR1 is SQVTM, CDR2 ANQGSEA. The length of the CDR3 is 14 residues. As DNA, the CDR3 is TGCAGCGTTGTTAAAAATACCCCCGGCAATGAGCAGTTCTTC. This translates into CSVVKNTPGNEQFF.

The V gene is TRBV28, the J gene TRBJ1-1; 10 bases match TRBD1. Trimming removed 6 bases from V and 3 bases from J; junction bases left unmatched: 7. The CDR3 is 15 amino acids. Germline lookup yields CDR1 MDHEN and CDR2 SYDVKM. CDR3 DNA sequence: TGTGCCAGCAGCCCCGGGACAGGGGTTTACACTGAAGCTTTCTTT. Translated, it gives CASSPGTGVYTEAFF.

The J gene is TRBJ1-1, the V gene TRBV5-6, with D unclear. Trimming shortened V by 0 bases and J by 0 bases, and 12 bases separated the two germline ends. The length of the CDR3 is 16 residues. Germline CDR1 and CDR2: SGHDT and YYEEEE. The CDR3 DNA follows: TGTGCCAGCAGCTTGGAGGCCCGGGCCTTGAACACTGAAGCTTTCTTT. It is translated as CASSLEARALNTEAFF.

The rearrangement uses TRBV9 and TRBJ2-2, with 9 bases fitting TRBD1. This CDR3 region has 17 residues. J was trimmed by 5 bases and V by 4 bases; bases with no gene match: 12. The germline gives CDR1 SGDLS, CDR2 YYNGEE. Here the CDR3 reads CASSPRTGTGRTGELFF. As DNA, the CDR3 is TGTGCCAGCAGCCCGCGTACCGGGACAGGGCGGACCGGGGAGCTGTTTTTT.

The V and J genes are TRBV30 and TRBJ1-6; no clear D. Germline V gene sequence: CDR1 GTSNPN, CDR2 SVGIG (reference sequence). V lost 3 bases and J 9 bases, leaving 12 bases between the germline ends. This CDR3 is built from 13 residues. The CDR3, as DNA: TGTGCCTGGAGGGGCACGGCTGGTTCACCCCTCCACTTT. The encoded protein is CAWRGTAGSPLHF. Combining the CDR3 with reference TRBV30 and TRBJ1-6 gives the whole variable domain SQTIHQWPATLVQPVGSPLSLECTVEGTSNPNLYWYRQAAGRGLQLLFYSVGIGQISSEVPQNLSASRPQDRQFILSSKKLLLSDSGFYLCAWRGTAGSPLHFGNGTRLTVT.

The chain couples TRBV7-9 to TRBJ2-2; D remains unclear. CDR1 and CDR2 (germline): SEHNR, FQNEAQ (reference sequence). V lost 1 base, J lost 3 bases, and 6 bases lay in between. The CDR3 sequence is 14 residues long. CDR3 residues: CASSLGQYTGELFF. For the CDR3, the DNA is TGTGCCAGCAGCTTAGGGCAGTACACCGGGGAGCTGTTTTTT.

This chain links TRBV5-6 with TRBJ1-1; 7 bases agree with TRBD1. The CDR3 is 13 amino acids. CDR1 SGHDT and CDR2 YYEEEE come from the germline V gene. The V segment lost 4 bases and the J segment 8 bases; nucleotides outside the gene matches: 8. The CDR3 DNA sequence: TGTGCCAGCAGCCTCCTAAGACAGGGAGAAGCTTTCTTT. This gives the protein CASSLLRQGEAFF. Using reference TRBV5-6 and TRBJ1-1 for the parts outside the CDR3, the full variable domain is DAGVTQSPTHLIKTRGQQVTLRCSPKSGHDTVSWYQQALGQGPQFIFQYYEEEERQRGNFPDRFSGHQFPNYSSELNVNALLLGDSALYLCASSLLRQGEAFFGQGTRLTVV.

This chain uses TRBV9 with TRBJ2-5; D unclear. The length of the CDR3 is 15 residues. Trimming pared 5 bases from V and 5 bases from J, leaving 19 bases between. In germline, CDR1 is SGDLS, CDR2 YYNGEE. For the CDR3, the DNA is TGTGCCAGCAGTGCAGCCAAGGGTCAGTTTGAGACCCAGTACTTC. This codes for CASSAAKGQFETQYF.

The CDR3 protein is CASSYHGDSYNEQFF. CDR3 nucleotides: TGTGCCAGCAGTTATCATGGGGACTCCTACAATGAGCAGTTCTTC. The chain is built from TRBV6-5 and TRBJ2-1; D remains unclear. V gave up 3 bases and J gave up 0 bases, with 9 bases separating them. The CDR3 is 15 residues long. Germline V gives CDR1 MNHEY, CDR2 SVGAGI.

V and J are TRBV5-6 and TRBJ2-1, with unresolved D. Trimming cost V 5 bases and J 9 bases, with 18 bases left between them. The germline CDR1 and CDR2 sequences are SGHDT and YYEEEE. This CDR3 region has 14 residues. The CDR3 nucleotides read TGTGCCAGCAGTCCGTTTGTAGTTAACACTGAGCAGTTCTTC. This gives the protein CASSPFVVNTEQFF. Drawing the rest from reference TRBV5-6 and TRBJ2-1, the complete variable domain is DAGVTQSPTHLIKTRGQQVTLRCSPKSGHDTVSWYQQALGQGPQFIFQYYEEEERQRGNFPDRFSGHQFPNYSSELNVNALLLGDSALYLCASSPFVVNTEQFFGPGTRLTVL.

The CDR3 is CASSSRATGYTDTQYF. The CDR3 nucleotides are TGTGCCAGCAGCTCAAGGGCGACAGGGTACACAGATACGCAGTATTTT. The V gene is TRBV7-2, the J gene TRBJ2-3; 7 bases map to TRBD1. V lost 4 bases and J lost 2; bases outside the gene matches: 9. Per germline, CDR1 SGHTA and CDR2 FQGNSA. This CDR3 comprises 16 residues.